This T cell receptor beta chain originates from a study of cytomegalovirus exposure and HLA in healthy donors. Study-wide findings and caveats: Most TCR sequences were seen very rarely across donors, but some public TCRs occurred in many. When the data were analyzed later, several of the most significant clusters appeared to be linked to common viral pathogens.

The germline V gene encodes CDR1 WSHSY and CDR2 SAAADI. The CDR3 is 11 amino acids. Between the trimmed V and J ends, which lost 2 bases and 9 bases, there was a span of 5 bases. The PCR made use of 60 Vbeta and 13 Jbeta primers. Sequencing used immunoSEQ multiplex PCR; TCRdb keeps in-frame clones, though not all of them. The sample includes 76,000 or so clones, over 65% of them seen just once. In regard to this clone: The target antigen is unknown.

V usage is TRBV10-2 and J usage is TRBJ2-1; D unclear. Sequences were obtained from PBMCs. The TCR was taken from a woman aged 40 to 50 in good health and CMV-seropositive. CDR3 nucleotide sequence: TGCGCCAGCAGTGAGGCTACTGAGCAGTTCTTC. Translation gives CASSEATEQFF.